This TCR beta chain was identified during a study of T cells in Graves' hyperthyroidism and ophthalmopathy. Hyperthyroidism patients were newly diagnosed, had disease duration under 2 months, and were aged 18 to 65 years. Used for diagnoses were clinical symptoms, serum thyroxine and TRAb, thyroid ultrasound and orbital computed tomography. The sample, blood from the first hyperthyroidism diagnosis, precedes any ophthalmopathy symptoms. RNA transcripts gave rise to amplified TCR beta CDR3 regions. During a first-round RT-PCR of the TCR CDR3, the HTBI primer set was used. TCRdb re-analysed the multiplex PCR reads in MiXCR, keeping a single row per CDR3 protein. The sample has about 250,000 distinct CDR3 sequences, roughly 15% seen once. Study-wide findings and caveats: By a 13 V-J model, ophthalmopathy was set apart from stable hyperthyroidism.

The CDR3 runs 17 residues. Germline V gene sequence: CDR1 WNHNN, CDR2 SYGVQD (reference sequence). Losses at the gene ends were 5 bases for V and 2 bases for J; bases not matched to a gene: 11. This clonotype was seen a few times. Antigen unknown. The chain has TRBV10-1 and TRBJ1-5; 8 bases agree with TRBD1. This clonotype originated in a woman aged 45-60 years with Graves' hyperthyroidism that later progressed to Graves' ophthalmopathy. The sample taken for sequencing was blood. The CDR3 region is CASSRSTGGCRNQPQHF. CDR3 in DNA: TGCGCCAGCAGTCGGAGTACAGGGGGTTGTCGCAATCAGCCCCAGCATTTT.